Presented here are 24 T cell receptor beta chains from one specimen sequenced in a study of T-cell memory formation after mild COVID-19 (dated by TCRdb to the early 2020s). Library creation used 5' RACE. Sequenced using an Illumina NovaSeq 6000. TCRdb took the public reads, trimmed them with fastp at Q25, ran MiXCR for clone calling and kept in-frame beta chains. Rows matching on CDR3 protein sequence are summarized as one entry with the most common DNA and genes. This sample comprises about 430,000 distinct CDR3 sequences, approximately 18% of them detected only once. Around a fifth of the sample is in the top ten clones. The sequencing input was PBMCs or a T cell subset sorted from them (not recorded which). The source is a man between 18 and 35 years old who had mild COVID-19 (a few samples of this study predate the infection). The sample titles of this study are shuffled in the database, so cell type and time point are left out; the donor was told from shared clones.

The rearrangement uses TRBV4-2 and TRBJ1-4; D gene unclear. This CDR3 is built from 17 residues. Trimming pared 0 bases from V and 5 bases from J, leaving 16 bases between. Per germline, CDR1 LGHNA and CDR2 YNFKEQ. In DNA form, the CDR3 reads TGTGCCAGCAGCCAAGACGGACCCCGAAGTGCAAATGAAAAACTGTTTTTT. Translating gives CASSQDGPRSANEKLFF.

The chain couples TRBV4-3 to TRBJ2-2; D ambiguous. This CDR3 is 14 amino acids long. Trimming cost V 1 base and J 6 bases, with 9 bases left between them. Germline-derived CDR1 and CDR2 are LGHNA and YSLEER. CDR3 region: CASSQGSPAGELFF. For the CDR3, the DNA is TGCGCCAGCAGCCAAGGGTCGCCGGCCGGGGAGCTGTTTTTT.

This clonotype was observed a few times. V gene TRBV20-1 combines with J gene TRBJ1-1, with a weak D call TRBD1 (5 bases). The V gene's germline CDR1 is DFQATT and CDR2 SNEGSKA (reference sequence). There are 13 residues in the CDR3. Trimming left V 1 base short and J 5 bases short, with 11 bases between. CDR3 residues: CSARGRWGTEAFF. CDR3 DNA sequence: TGCAGTGCTAGAGGGCGGTGGGGGACTGAAGCTTTCTTT.

The rearrangement links TRBV18 to TRBJ2-1; D call uncertain. The V and J ends lost 5 bases and 5 bases respectively, with 7 bases between them. The germline CDR1 and CDR2 sequences are KGHSH and LQKENI. The CDR3 totals 12 residues. In DNA form, the CDR3 reads TGTGCCAGCTCAGAGCTAGACAATGAGCAGTTCTTC. Its translation is CASSELDNEQFF.

This clonotype came up a few times. J is TRBJ1-3 and V is TRBV7-2; tentatively, D is TRBD1 (5 bases). The CDR3 totals 15 residues. CDR1 SGHTA and CDR2 FQGNSA come from the germline V gene. Trimming removed 4 bases at V and 0 bases at J, with 10 bases between. CDR3 loop: CASSSPGGSGNTIYF. DNA for the CDR3: TGTGCCAGCAGCTCCCCGGGGGGCTCTGGAAACACCATATATTTT.

V usage is TRBV20-1 and J usage is TRBJ2-1, with TRBD1 identical over 7 bases. This CDR3 comprises 13 residues. The V gene's germline CDR1 is DFQATT and CDR2 SNEGSKA (reference sequence). The V segment lost 3 bases and the J segment 4 bases; nucleotides outside the gene matches: 3. The CDR3 nucleotides are TGCAGTGCTAGGAGACAGGGATACAATGAGCAGTTCTTC. Encoded protein: CSARRQGYNEQFF.

This clonotype appeared a single time. The gene calls are TRBV20-1 and TRBJ1-6; TRBD1 might be the D (6 bases). The CDR3 sequence is 14 residues long. The ends were cut back, 7 bases at V and 4 bases at J, with 14 bases in the middle. In germline, CDR1 is DFQATT, CDR2 SNEGSKA (reference sequence). The CDR3 loop is CSDGQIEYNSPLHF. The DNA of the CDR3 is TGCAGTGACGGACAGATAGAGTATAATTCACCCCTCCACTTT.

This chain uses TRBV15 with TRBJ2-1; 8 bases are a match to TRBD1. This CDR3 contains 18 residues. In germline, CDR1 is LNHNV, CDR2 YYDKDF (reference sequence). With V trimmed by 4 bases and J by 8 bases, 19 bases remained unmatched. In DNA form, the CDR3 reads TGTGCCACCAGCAAAACTCCAGGGGGCTCTTTCCCTTCAGATGAGCAGTTCTTC. It encodes CATSKTPGGSFPSDEQFF.

This clonotype was seen at least ten times. This chain uses TRBV5-1 with TRBJ2-3; 9 bases line up with TRBD2. Germline V gene sequence: CDR1 SGHRS, CDR2 YFSETQ. The V segment lost 2 bases and the J segment 5 bases; nucleotides outside the gene matches: 6. The CDR3 runs 15 residues. The CDR3 DNA follows: TGCGCCAGCAGCTTTGGCGGGGGGGGCGAAGATACGCAGTATTTT. Translation: CASSFGGGGEDTQYF.

This clonotype appeared a few times. This chain uses TRBV27 with TRBJ2-1, with 10 bases fitting TRBD2. Germline V CDR1 and CDR2: MNHEY, SMNVEV (reference sequence). CDR3 length: 18 amino acids. Trimming removed 6 bases from V and 8 bases from J; junction bases left unmatched: 19. CDR3 in amino acids: CASRKYPRLAGVEDEQFF. The CDR3 nucleotides are TGTGCCAGCAGAAAATACCCCCGGCTAGCGGGGGTAGAGGATGAGCAGTTCTTC.

This clonotype was found a few times. The rearrangement links TRBV6-6 to TRBJ1-6; weak D call: TRBD1 (5 bases). Germline values: CDR1 MNHNY, CDR2 SVGAGI (reference sequence). The ends were cut back, 2 bases at V and 7 bases at J, with 15 bases in the middle. The CDR3 covers 16 residues. CDR3 residues: CASSYGRGRANSPLHF. The DNA for the CDR3 is TGTGCCAGCAGTTACGGAAGGGGACGCGCGAATTCACCCCTCCACTTT.

The chain recombines TRBV19 with TRBJ2-7; D gene uncertain. The CDR3 has 14 amino acids. V dropped 3 bases and J dropped 0 bases, with 9 bases sitting between them. CDR1 and CDR2 from the germline V gene are LNHDA and SQIVND (reference sequence). CDR3 residues: CASSMKISSYEQYF. DNA for the CDR3: TGTGCCAGTAGTATGAAGATTAGCTCCTACGAGCAGTACTTC.

In its sample, this clonotype was seen a few times. J is TRBJ1-6 and V is TRBV12-3 or TRBV12-4, with a weak D call TRBD1 (5 bases). The ends were cut back, 6 bases at V and 14 bases at J, with 14 bases in the middle. The CDR3 has 12 residues. In DNA, the CDR3 is TGTGCCAGCAGCACCGGGGGGTTGGCCCTCCACTTT. This encodes CASSTGGLALHF.

The J gene is TRBJ2-5, the V gene TRBV9; a weak D match, TRBD2 (6 bases). This CDR3 has 13 residues. Trimming shortened V by 8 bases and J by 3 bases, and 14 bases separated the two germline ends. Germline CDR1 SGDLS, CDR2 YYNGEE. CDR3 loop: CARREQLEETQYF. For the CDR3, the DNA is TGTGCCAGACGGGAGCAGTTAGAAGAGACCCAGTACTTC.

This chain connects TRBV5-1 to TRBJ2-7; 8 bases map to TRBD2. The V gene's germline CDR1 is SGHRS and CDR2 YFSETQ. V trimming: 0 bases; J trimming: 2 bases; junction bases outside the gene matches: 4. CDR3 size: 15 residues. CDR3 residues: CASSLVEAGAYEQYF. CDR3 nucleotides: TGCGCCAGCAGCTTGGTCGAAGCGGGGGCCTACGAGCAGTACTTC.

The chain recombines TRBV6-6 with TRBJ2-1; perhaps TRBD1 as D (6 bases). Germline lookup yields CDR1 MNHNY and CDR2 SVGAGI (reference sequence). Trimming pared 5 bases from V and 8 bases from J, leaving 16 bases between. This CDR3 has 14 amino acids. The CDR3 region has the DNA TGTGCCAGCAGTGCCCTGACAGGTTTTGATGAGCAGTTCTTC. It yields the protein CASSALTGFDEQFF.

This clonotype was detected many times. The chain couples TRBV7-2 to TRBJ2-1; no clear D gene. The germline V and J ends were trimmed by 3 bases and 8 bases, with 5 bases remaining between them. Germline CDR1 SGHTA, CDR2 FQGNSA. The CDR3 is 11 residues long. The CDR3 bases are TGTGCCAGCAGCTTTTTCCATGAGCAGTTCTTC. Its translation is CASSFFHEQFF.

CDR3 sequence reads: CASSHRTGENTGELFF. The DNA for the CDR3 is TGTGCCAGCAGCCACAGGACAGGGGAAAACACCGGGGAGCTGTTTTTT. The chain employs TRBV9 and TRBJ2-2, with 9 bases matching TRBD1. With V trimmed by 4 bases and J by 2 bases, 6 bases remained unmatched. The germline gives CDR1 SGDLS, CDR2 YYNGEE. The CDR3 extends over 16 amino acids.

This clonotype was picked up many times. This chain links TRBV2 with TRBJ2-5; D might be TRBD1 or TRBD2, each matching 6 bases. The V end lost 4 bases, the J end lost 5 bases, and 17 bases lay between the germline ends. Germline V gene lookup returns CDR1 SNHLY and CDR2 FYNNEI. This CDR3 is 15 amino acids long. The CDR3 sequence: CASSVPRGLRETQYF. CDR3 DNA: TGTGCCAGCAGTGTTCCCAGGGGACTTCGGGAGACCCAGTACTTC.

The V gene is TRBV24-1, the J gene TRBJ2-5; 10 bases agree with TRBD2. Germline V CDR1 and CDR2: KGHDR, SFDVKD. J was trimmed by 9 bases and V by 3 bases; bases with no gene match: 6. The CDR3 is 14 residues long. Here the CDR3 reads CATSDRPSGGPQYF. In DNA form, the CDR3 reads TGTGCCACCAGTGATAGGCCTAGCGGGGGTCCCCAGTACTTC.

This clonotype came up a few times. V is TRBV2 and J is TRBJ2-7; possibly TRBD1 for D (6 bases). CDR1 is SNHLY, CDR2 FYNNEI, per germline. V was pared by 9 bases and J by 2 bases, with 14 bases between. The CDR3 is 13 amino acids. CDR3 in DNA: TGTGCCAGTTACACATCAGGGGCCTACGAGCAGTACGTC. It specifies CASYTSGAYEQYV.

This chain joins TRBV7-3 and TRBJ2-3; TRBD2 matches at 13 bases. The CDR3 has 16 residues. Looked up from germline, CDR1 is SGHTA and CDR2 is FQGTGA. Trimming at V came to 6 bases and at J to 0 bases, leaving 3 bases not matched to a gene. The CDR3 protein is CASSRLAGGSTDTQYF. The CDR3, as DNA: TGTGCCAGCAGTCGACTAGCGGGGGGTAGCACAGATACGCAGTATTTT.

This clonotype was seen a few times. The rearrangement joins TRBV7-9 to TRBJ2-5; 10 bases agree with TRBD1. After removal of 5 bases from V and 5 bases from J, the junction contained 5 bases not matched to a gene. CDR3 length: 14 amino acids. From germline, CDR1 is SEHNR and CDR2 FQNEAQ (reference sequence). The CDR3 nucleotides read TGTGCCAGCAGCGTTGGACAGGGGGTGGAGACCCAGTACTTC. It encodes CASSVGQGVETQYF.

A few counts support this clonotype. V gene TRBV4-1 combines with J gene TRBJ2-1; TRBD1 agrees at 7 bases. Germline CDR1 is MGHRA and CDR2 is YSYEKL. This CDR3 is 14 amino acids long. The V and J ends lost 4 bases and 4 bases, in that order; junction bases with no gene match: 4. The CDR3 nucleotides are TGCGCCAGCAGCCGGGGACAGCAATACAATGAGCAGTTCTTC. Its protein is CASSRGQQYNEQFF.